Following are 29 T cell receptor beta chains from one sample sequenced in a study of blood T cell repertoires in COVID-19. TCRdb's copy holds only in-frame clones and misses some; the assay was immunoSEQ multiplex PCR. The table lists a few hundred thousand clones, 65% to 90% of them singletons. The sample comprised PBMCs or T cells enriched from blood (not recorded which). The source is a woman between 40 and 50 years old with acute COVID-19.

V is TRBV27 and J is TRBJ1-1; TRBD1 is a possible D gene (5 bases). Trimming left V 5 bases short and J 2 bases short, with 15 bases between. Looked up from germline, CDR1 is MNHEY and CDR2 is SMNVEV (reference sequence). CDR3 length equals 15 residues. CDR3 sequence (DNA): TGTGCCAGCAGTCGAACAACAGGATCAAACACTGAAGCTTTCTTT. Protein sequence: CASSRTTGSNTEAFF.

The CDR3 DNA follows: TGTGCCAGCAGTTTTCAACTAGCGGGAGGGACCGTGGGAGAGACCCAGTACTTC. It codes for CASSFQLAGGTVGETQYF. The chain recombines TRBV27 with TRBJ2-5; TRBD2 aligns across 13 bases. The V gene's germline CDR1 is MNHEY and CDR2 SMNVEV (reference sequence). CDR3 length: 18 residues. Trimming at V came to 3 bases and at J to 4 bases, leaving 11 bases not matched to a gene.

This sequence joins TRBV29-1 and TRBJ1-2, with 11 bases identical to TRBD1. The junction had 5 bases not matched to a gene; V was cut back by 0 bases and J by 8 bases. The CDR3 loop spans 14 amino acids. CDR1 is SQVTM, CDR2 ANQGSEA, per germline. The CDR3 DNA follows: TGCAGCGTTGAAGACTGGGACAGGGGGAGGGGCTACACCTTC. Amino acids: CSVEDWDRGRGYTF.

This CDR3 reads CASRMTSGARYEQYF. The CDR3 region has the DNA TGTGCCAGCAGGATGACTAGCGGAGCTCGCTACGAGCAGTACTTC. This sequence joins TRBV2 and TRBJ2-7, with TRBD2 identical over 9 bases. This CDR3 has 15 residues. J gave up 3 bases and V 6 bases, and 9 bases lay outside the gene matches. The germline gives CDR1 SNHLY, CDR2 FYNNEI.

J is TRBJ2-7 and V is TRBV7-2; D not resolved. CDR1 is SGHTA, CDR2 FQGNSA, per germline. V lost 2 bases to trimming and J lost 0 bases, with 2 bases between them. The CDR3 has 12 residues. DNA for the CDR3: TGTGCCAGCAGCTTATACTCCTACGAGCAGTACTTC. The encoded protein is CASSLYSYEQYF.

This chain connects TRBV28 to TRBJ1-5, with 9 bases aligning to TRBD1. V gave up 7 bases and J gave up 6 bases; unmatched junction bases: 13. Germline CDR1 MDHEN, CDR2 SYDVKM. The CDR3 runs to 16 residues. DNA of the CDR3: TGTGCCAGCAATCCCAGGACAGGGGTGGCAGGTCAGCCCCAGCATTTT. Amino acids: CASNPRTGVAGQPQHF.

The V gene is TRBV4-1, the J gene TRBJ2-2, with TRBD2 matching 14 bases. The junction had 0 bases not matched to a gene; V was cut back by 3 bases and J by 0 bases. This CDR3 is built from 17 residues. Germline assignment: CDR1 MGHRA and CDR2 YSYEKL. The CDR3 DNA follows: TGCGCCAGCAGCCAGGGACTAGCGGGAGCGAACACCGGGGAGCTGTTTTTT. Translation gives CASSQGLAGANTGELFF.

The CDR3 region is CASSPWTGDTDTQYF. The CDR3 nucleotides read TGTGCCAGCAGCCCCTGGACAGGGGACACAGATACGCAGTATTTT. The chain joins TRBV5-4 to TRBJ2-3; 9 nucleotides agree with TRBD1. The germline V gene has CDR1 SGHNT and CDR2 YYREEE (reference sequence). J was trimmed by 2 bases and V by 4 bases; bases with no gene match: 5. This CDR3 is built from 15 residues. The full variable domain, rest sourced from reference TRBV5-4 and TRBJ2-3, is ETGVTQSPTHLIKTRGQQVTLRCSSQSGHNTVSWYQQALGQGPQFIFQYYREEENGRGNFPPRFSGLQFPNYSSELNVNALELDDSALYLCASSPWTGDTDTQYFGPGTRLTVL.

This clone was observed a single time. This chain joins TRBV16 and TRBJ1-2, with D unclear. Germline CDR1 KGHSY, CDR2 FQNENV. CDR3 length: 12 amino acids. Trimming took 2 bases from V and 4 from J, leaving 5 bases between them. The CDR3 here is CASSQSTYGYTF. The DNA for the CDR3 is TGTGCCAGCAGCCAAAGCACCTATGGCTACACCTTC.

V usage is TRBV28 and J usage is TRBJ1-5, with 10 bases matching TRBD1. The J segment lost 5 bases and the V segment lost 7 bases, leaving 5 bases of the junction unmatched. The CDR3 is 14 residues long. Germline CDR1 and CDR2: MDHEN and SYDVKM. CDR3 sequence reads: CASTRTGGYQPQHF. In DNA form, the CDR3 reads TGTGCCAGCACTCGGACAGGGGGGTATCAGCCCCAGCATTTT.

This clone turned up a few times. This chain uses TRBV11-2 with TRBJ2-1, with D possibly matching TRBD2 (5 bases). With 4 bases removed from V and 1 base from J, the gap between germline ends came to 8 bases. This CDR3 is built from 14 residues. The germline V gene encodes CDR1 SGHAT and CDR2 FQNNGV. The CDR3 DNA follows: TGTGCCAGCAGCTCTGGAGGATCCTACAATGAGCAGTTCTTC. As protein: CASSSGGSYNEQFF.

The genes are TRBV19 and TRBJ2-1; D is possibly TRBD1 (5 bases). The V gene's germline CDR1 is LNHDA and CDR2 SQIVND (reference sequence). This CDR3 is 16 amino acids long. V was trimmed by 2 bases and J by 0 bases, leaving 11 bases between them. For the CDR3, the DNA is TGTGCCAGTAGTATAAGGGGCGCGACCTCCTACAATGAGCAGTTCTTC. This gives the protein CASSIRGATSYNEQFF.

The chain joins TRBV13 to TRBJ2-7, with TRBD1 identical over 9 bases. CDR1 and CDR2 from the germline V gene are PRHDT and FYEKMQ (reference sequence). This CDR3 has 15 residues. The ends lost 5 bases at V and 3 bases at J; junction bases unmatched: 8. CDR3 coding DNA: TGTGCCAGCAGCACGAAACCGGGACAGGGCTACGAGCAGTACTTC. Its protein product is CASSTKPGQGYEQYF.

This sequence joins TRBV9 and TRBJ2-3; possibly TRBD2 for D (6 bases). V lost 0 bases and J 6 bases, leaving 20 bases between the germline ends. Per the germline V gene, CDR1 is SGDLS and CDR2 is YYNGEE. The CDR3 has 17 amino acids. The CDR3 DNA sequence: TGTGCCAGCAGCGTAGGGGCAGGAGGGTTTATAATGGATACGCAGTATTTT. It codes for CASSVGAGGFIMDTQYF.

V gene TRBV18 combines with J gene TRBJ2-2, with a possible D match to TRBD1 (6 bases). The V end was cut by 4 bases, the J end by 0 bases, with 9 bases between. CDR1 and CDR2 from the germline V gene are KGHSH and LQKENI. This CDR3 spans 15 amino acids. CDR3 sequence (DNA): TGTGCCAGCTCACTCGACAGGACGAACACCGGGGAGCTGTTTTTT. Translated: CASSLDRTNTGELFF.

The V and J genes are TRBV11-2 and TRBJ2-1; 9 bases are a match to TRBD2. This CDR3 region has 15 residues. After removal of 5 bases from V and 4 bases from J, the junction contained 6 bases not matched to a gene. Germline values: CDR1 SGHAT, CDR2 FQNNGV. This CDR3 is CASSLMTSGYNEQFF. DNA for the CDR3: TGTGCCAGCAGCCTCATGACTAGCGGATACAATGAGCAGTTCTTC.

This clone was seen only a few times. V is TRBV29-1 and J is TRBJ2-5; D not resolved. Trimming took off 2 bases at V and 8 bases at J, with 21 bases between the two ends. There are 15 residues in the CDR3. Germline values: CDR1 SQVTM, CDR2 ANQGSEA. The chain's CDR3 is CSVEIGFGQVETQYF. CDR3 in DNA: TGCAGCGTTGAAATAGGTTTCGGCCAGGTGGAAACCCAGTACTTC.

The V call is TRBV27, the J call TRBJ2-7, with 8 positions matching TRBD2. The CDR3 is 15 amino acids. With 10 bases clipped from V and 2 bases from J, the junction kept 13 bases outside the gene matches. Germline V CDR1 and CDR2: MNHEY, SMNVEV (reference sequence). The CDR3 loop is CATSGVDSGAYEQYF. As DNA, the CDR3 is TGTGCCACCTCTGGGGTGGATAGCGGGGCCTACGAGCAGTACTTC.

V gene TRBV19 combines with J gene TRBJ2-1, with TRBD2 identical over 9 bases. Germline V gene lookup returns CDR1 LNHDA and CDR2 SQIVND (reference sequence). J was trimmed by 2 bases and V by 4 bases; bases with no gene match: 6. CDR3 length equals 16 residues. CDR3 region: CASSSSGSTAYNEQFF. CDR3 coding DNA: TGTGCCAGTAGTAGTAGCGGGAGTACCGCCTACAATGAGCAGTTCTTC.

Here the CDR3 reads CASRSGTSYEQYF. CDR3 nucleotides: TGTGCCAGCAGGTCCGGGACTTCCTACGAGCAGTACTTC. The rearrangement uses TRBV28 and TRBJ2-7; weak D call: TRBD2 (6 bases). Germline CDR1 and CDR2: MDHEN and SYDVKM. The V and J ends lost 6 bases and 1 base respectively, with 10 bases between them. The CDR3 runs 13 residues.

J is TRBJ2-7 and V is TRBV5-5, with TRBD1 matching over 7 bases. In germline, CDR1 is SGHKS, CDR2 YYEKEE (reference sequence). The CDR3 totals 17 residues. V was clipped by 1 base and J by 7 bases; unmatched bases: 17. The CDR3: CASSLSPIRDSLLEQYF. CDR3 bases: TGTGCCAGCAGCTTGTCTCCTATCCGGGACAGCCTCTTAGAGCAGTACTTC. The variable domain in full, with the rest retrieved from reference TRBV5-5 and TRBJ2-7, is DAGVTQSPTHLIKTRGQQVTLRCSPISGHKSVSWYQQVLGQGPQFIFQYYEKEERGRGNFPDRFSARQFPNYSSELNVNALLLGDSALYLCASSLSPIRDSLLEQYFGPGTRLTVT.

This clone was counted a single time. The gene calls are TRBV7-2 and TRBJ2-1; 10 bases align to TRBD2. This CDR3 has 15 residues. V lost 3 bases to trimming and J lost 6 bases; unmatched junction nucleotides: 5. Germline V gives CDR1 SGHTA, CDR2 FQGNSA. CDR3 sequence: CASSLLAGASNEQFF. CDR3 DNA: TGTGCCAGCAGCTTGCTAGCGGGAGCCTCCAATGAGCAGTTCTTC.

The J gene is TRBJ1-5, the V gene TRBV28, with D perhaps matching TRBD1 (6 bases). The V and J ends lost 6 bases and 3 bases respectively, with 18 bases between them. This CDR3 is 16 amino acids long. Germline CDR1 is MDHEN and CDR2 is SYDVKM. CDR3 sequence (DNA): TGTGCCAGCAGAACCTCGCGGGGGGCCGACAATCAGCCCCAGCATTTT. It is translated as CASRTSRGADNQPQHF.

The rearrangement joins TRBV25-1 to TRBJ2-1, with D perhaps TRBD2 (6 bases). Deletions cut 3 bases from V and 6 bases from J, with 9 bases between. This CDR3 has 13 amino acids. Germline values: CDR1 MGHDK, CDR2 SYGVNS. CDR3 sequence: CASSDLGGNEQFF. The CDR3 DNA follows: TGTGCCAGCAGTGACCTGGGAGGCAATGAGCAGTTCTTC. The full variable domain, completed using reference TRBV25-1 and TRBJ2-1, is EADIYQTPRYLVIGTGKKITLECSQTMGHDKMYWYQQDPGMELHLIHYSYGVNSTEKGDLSSESTVSRIRTEHFPLTLESARPSHTSQYLCASSDLGGNEQFFGPGTRLTVL.

The chain uses TRBV19 and TRBJ2-1; TRBD2 agrees at 13 bases. The junction had 3 bases not matched to a gene; V was cut back by 2 bases and J by 8 bases. Per germline, CDR1 LNHDA and CDR2 SQIVND (reference sequence). The CDR3 length is 15 residues. Written as DNA, the CDR3 is TGTGCCAGTAGTATAACTAGCGGGAGGGCCTATGAGCAGTTCTTC. It yields the protein CASSITSGRAYEQFF. Full variable domain (rest looked up from reference TRBV19 and TRBJ2-1): DGGITQSPKYLFRKEGQNVTLSCEQNLNHDAMYWYRQDPGQGLRLIYYSQIVNDFQKGDIAEGYSVSREKKESFPLTVTSAQKNPTAFYLCASSITSGRAYEQFFGPGTRLTVL.

J is TRBJ2-7 and V is TRBV5-6; 12 bases fit TRBD2. Germline trimming cut 3 bases from V and 7 bases from J; bases unmatched to any gene: 8. The CDR3 is made up of 15 amino acids. CDR1 SGHDT and CDR2 YYEEEE come from the germline V gene. CDR3 sequence: CASSYRTSGIPEQYF. The CDR3, as DNA: TGTGCCAGCAGCTACAGGACTAGCGGGATACCTGAGCAGTACTTC.

The J gene is TRBJ2-1, the V gene TRBV4-1; D is unresolved. Trimming cost V 0 bases and J 8 bases, with 11 bases left between them. Germline loops: CDR1 MGHRA, CDR2 YSYEKL. The CDR3 spans 14 residues. The CDR3 loop reads CASSQDRVPYEQFF. The CDR3 DNA reads as TGCGCCAGCAGCCAAGATCGAGTCCCGTATGAGCAGTTCTTC.

The chain carries TRBV27 and TRBJ1-2; 9 nucleotides match TRBD1. Trimming took 5 bases from V and 0 from J; bases not matched to a gene: 7. Germline assignment: CDR1 MNHEY and CDR2 SMNVEV (reference sequence). The CDR3 has 16 amino acids. CDR3 residues: CASSPGTGQANYGYTF. The CDR3 DNA is TGTGCCAGCAGTCCCGGGACAGGGCAGGCTAACTATGGCTACACCTTC.

This clone was counted once. V is TRBV5-1 and J is TRBJ2-2; TRBD1 matches 8 bases. Trimming took 7 bases from V and 3 from J; bases not matched to a gene: 11. Per the germline V gene, CDR1 is SGHRS and CDR2 is YFSETQ. This CDR3 comprises 16 residues. The CDR3 reads CASVPWTGIDTGELFF. Written as DNA, the CDR3 is TGCGCCAGCGTACCCTGGACAGGGATAGACACCGGGGAGCTGTTTTTT.